The 10 T cell receptor beta chains given below trace back to one sample, sequenced in a study of T cell responses to AZD1222 COVID-19 vaccine. Assay used: immunoSEQ multiplex PCR; TCRdb lists only in-frame clones, some missing. Of more than 95,000 clones in the sample, more than 70% were seen once. Sequenced material: peripheral blood, taken 28 days after the second AZD1222 dose. The receptors here all came from an adult who received the AZD1222 COVID-19 vaccine.

V and J are TRBV2 and TRBJ1-1, with TRBD1 matching over 7 bases. Germline loops: CDR1 SNHLY, CDR2 FYNNEI. V dropped 8 bases and J dropped 4; count of bases not matched to a gene: 19. This CDR3 is 17 amino acids long. The CDR3 nucleotides read TGTGCCAGCGGGTTTGACGGCGCGGAGGGACAGCTCACTGAAGCTTTCTTT. This sequence encodes CASGFDGAEGQLTEAFF.

The genes are TRBV6-4 and TRBJ1-5, with TRBD1 as a possible D gene (5 bases). Between the trimmed V and J ends, which lost 1 base and 2 bases, there was a span of 15 bases. CDR1 is MRHNA and CDR2 is SNTAGT in the germline V gene. The CDR3 runs to 17 residues. CDR3 amino acids: CASSDYVRRDGNQPQHF. As DNA, the CDR3 is TGTGCCAGCAGTGACTACGTCAGGCGGGACGGCAATCAGCCCCAGCATTTT.

This clone is a singleton in its sample. This chain joins TRBV9 and TRBJ2-5; TRBD1 agrees at 9 bases. Germline trimming cut 3 bases from V and 4 bases from J; bases unmatched to any gene: 7. This CDR3 has 15 residues. Germline lookup yields CDR1 SGDLS and CDR2 YYNGEE. The CDR3 region is CASSGAGTGTETQYF. Here the CDR3 DNA reads TGTGCCAGCAGCGGTGCCGGGACAGGGACAGAGACCCAGTACTTC.

This chain uses TRBV10-3 with TRBJ1-3, with D hard to call. This CDR3 comprises 13 residues. V shed 2 bases and J shed 9 bases, with 11 bases lying between them. CDR1 and CDR2 from the germline V gene are ENHRY and SYGVKD. The CDR3 bases are TGTGCCATCAGTGAGGACTCACGGGGCACCATATATTTT. It translates to CAISEDSRGTIYF.

The CDR3 DNA reads as TGTGCCAGCAGCTTGGGACGGCAGGGGGCCCAGCCCCAGCATTTT. Translating gives CASSLGRQGAQPQHF. The chain links TRBV5-5 to TRBJ1-5; TRBD1 agrees at 8 bases. Germline V gives CDR1 SGHKS, CDR2 YYEKEE (reference sequence). The CDR3 is 15 amino acids. The J segment lost 7 bases and the V segment lost 0 bases, leaving 6 bases of the junction unmatched.

The V gene is TRBV18, the J gene TRBJ2-5; either TRBD1 or TRBD2 may supply D (5 bases each). Germline-derived CDR1 and CDR2 are KGHSH and LQKENI. This CDR3 spans 16 amino acids. V was cut by 3 bases and J by 1 base, with 15 bases left in between. CDR3 in DNA: TGTGCCAGCTCACCCCTCCGCGCAGGGACCCAAGAGACCCAGTACTTC. This codes for CASSPLRAGTQETQYF. The entire variable domain, with the rest obtained from reference TRBV18 and TRBJ2-5, is as follows: NAGVMQNPRHLVRRRGQEARLRCSPMKGHSHVYWYRQLPEEGLKFMVYLQKENIIDESGMPKERFSAEFPKEGPSILRIQQVVRGDSAAYFCASSPLRAGTQETQYFGPGTRLLVL.

The chain has TRBV7-2 and TRBJ1-5, with no clear D. The CDR3 consists of 15 residues. Trimming took off 3 bases at V and 0 bases at J, with 9 bases between the two ends. The germline V gene encodes CDR1 SGHTA and CDR2 FQGNSA. CDR3: CASSFAQHSNQPQHF. The DNA for the CDR3 is TGTGCCAGCAGCTTCGCACAGCATAGCAATCAGCCCCAGCATTTT.

The gene calls are TRBV19 and TRBJ2-1; 12 positions match TRBD2. CDR3 length: 17 amino acids. The trim removed 8 bases at V and 1 base at J, leaving 9 bases unmatched. The germline gives CDR1 LNHDA, CDR2 SQIVND (reference sequence). CDR3 coding DNA: TGTGCCAGTCGAGTCACTAGCGGGAGGAGGTCCTACAATGAGCAGTTCTTC. Protein: CASRVTSGRRSYNEQFF.

This chain links TRBV11-2 with TRBJ2-7, with a possible D match to TRBD1 (6 bases). The CDR3 consists of 13 residues. The germline V and J ends were trimmed by 4 bases and 5 bases, with 12 bases remaining between them. The germline gives CDR1 SGHAT, CDR2 FQNNGV. CDR3 residues: CASSSQGPHEQYF. The CDR3 region has the DNA TGTGCCAGCAGCTCCCAGGGGCCCCACGAGCAGTACTTC.

The rearrangement links TRBV6-5 to TRBJ2-7; 8 bases line up with TRBD2. Germline values: CDR1 MNHEY, CDR2 SVGAGI. CDR3 length equals 13 residues. After removal of 6 bases from V and 4 bases from J, the junction contained 5 bases not matched to a gene. Here the CDR3 DNA reads TGTGCCAGCAGCCTTAAGCGGGGGTACGAGCAGTACTTC. This sequence encodes CASSLKRGYEQYF.